This T cell receptor (beta chain) was recovered during a study of read filtering for tumor transcriptome and immune sequencing. Study as a whole: The cohort had about 16 men and approximately 13 women aged roughly 45 to 90, mean roughly 66 years. Transcriptome libraries were built from DNase-treated RNA. Broader study findings: Single-read clonotypes: roughly 86% of IR-seq clonotypes (roughly 4% of reads), more than 70% of RNA-seq clonotypes (less than 50% of reads).

The germline V and J ends were trimmed by 0 bases and 1 base, with 5 bases remaining between them. The CDR3 contains 14 residues. Germline V gene sequence: CDR1 KGHSH, CDR2 LQKENI. This library used about 400 ng RNA and molecular barcoded adaptors spanning alpha/delta and beta/gamma chains. Each CDR3 protein gets one entry after TCRdb re-called the reads with MiXCR. This table has over 50,000 distinct CDR3 sequences, about 15% appearing once. This clonotype was detected many times. Its target is not known. Bone marrow was sampled from every patient at the time of active disease. This clonotype was sampled from a donor older than 35 with multiple myeloma. Source material: a population of CD138-negative cells sorted from bone marrow. The rearrangement links TRBV18 to TRBJ2-3; D gene ambiguous. CDR3: CASSPPSRTDTQYF. Written as DNA, the CDR3 is TGTGCCAGCTCACCACCGTCCCGCACAGATACGCAGTATTTT. Looking up the rest from reference TRBV18 and TRBJ2-3 gives the full variable domain: NAGVMQNPRHLVRRRGQEARLRCSPMKGHSHVYWYRQLPEEGLKFMVYLQKENIIDESGMPKERFSAEFPKEGPSILRIQQVVRGDSAAYFCASSPPSRTDTQYFGPGTRLTVL.